The 19 T cell receptor beta chains reported below all come from one sample, sequenced in a study of blood T cell repertoires in COVID-19. Assay used: immunoSEQ multiplex PCR; TCRdb lists only in-frame clones, some missing. The sample yields 120,000 or so clones, around four fifths seen once. Sequenced sample: peripheral blood. The origin of the receptors is an elderly man with active or convalescent COVID-19.

The chain uses TRBV10-2 and TRBJ1-2; D unresolved. In germline, CDR1 is WSHSY, CDR2 SAAADI. This CDR3 comprises 13 residues. V lost 3 bases and J lost 4, with 9 bases in between. The CDR3 DNA is TGCGCCAGCAGTGACGCGGCAGTCTATGGCTACACCTTC. It yields the protein CASSDAAVYGYTF.

The chain has TRBV27 and TRBJ2-7, with a tentative D call TRBD1 (6 bases). Germline lookup yields CDR1 MNHEY and CDR2 SMNVEV (reference sequence). V was clipped by 7 bases and J by 5 bases, with 21 bases between them. The CDR3 runs 15 residues. CDR3 in DNA: TGTGCCAGCATGTCCGCCGGGACATACCTTAACGAGCAGTACTTC. It codes for CASMSAGTYLNEQYF.

The rearrangement uses TRBV12-3 or TRBV12-4 and TRBJ1-2, with TRBD1 matching 9 bases. CDR3 length equals 12 residues. The V gene end was trimmed by 6 bases and the J gene end by 8 bases; junction bases not matched to a gene: 4. The CDR3 spells CASRTGGGGYTF. DNA of the CDR3: TGTGCCAGCAGAACAGGGGGCGGCGGCTACACCTTC.

This clone was seen once. CDR3 nucleotides: TGCGCCAGCAGCCAGGAGCCTGGAGACGCCAAAAACATTCAGTACTTC. It translates to CASSQEPGDAKNIQYF. V gene TRBV4-3 combines with J gene TRBJ2-4; D gene unclear. Germline V gene data show CDR1 as LGHNA and CDR2 as YSLEER. V was trimmed by 3 bases and J by 1 base, leaving 13 bases between them. The length of the CDR3 is 16 residues.

This clone was seen a few times. The chain couples TRBV4-1 to TRBJ2-1, with D unresolved. V lost 4 bases, J lost 4 bases, and 8 bases lay in between. The CDR3 runs 13 residues. Germline CDR1 and CDR2: MGHRA and YSYEKL. DNA of the CDR3: TGCGCCAGCAGCCTTTCCGCGTACAATGAGCAGTTCTTC. This translates into CASSLSAYNEQFF.

This clone was counted a single time. This rearrangement joins TRBV6-6 to TRBJ1-5; 8 bases agree with TRBD1. Germline V gene data show CDR1 as MNHNY and CDR2 as SVGAGI (reference sequence). V was pared by 5 bases and J by 7 bases, with 10 bases of the junction left unmatched. This CDR3 comprises 15 residues. CDR3 nucleotides: TGTGCCAGCAGTGACAGGGGCGGGTTGAACCAGCCCCAGCATTTT. This sequence encodes CASSDRGGLNQPQHF.

The rearrangement links TRBV12-3 or TRBV12-4 to TRBJ2-5; weak D call: TRBD2 (5 bases). The CDR3 is made up of 13 amino acids. V dropped 1 base and J dropped 5 bases, with 8 bases sitting between them. This CDR3 reads CASSLGRRETQYF. As DNA, the CDR3 is TGTGCCAGCAGTTTAGGTAGGAGGGAGACCCAGTACTTC.

The chain is built from TRBV27 and TRBJ2-3; TRBD2 agrees at 7 bases. Germline V CDR1 and CDR2: MNHEY, SMNVEV (reference sequence). The CDR3 totals 14 residues. J lost 6 bases, V lost 4 bases, and 7 bases had no gene match. For the CDR3, the DNA is TGTGCCAGCAGTTCCCACTTGGGGGGGGATACGCAGTATTTT. The encoded protein is CASSSHLGGDTQYF.

V gene TRBV10-3 combines with J gene TRBJ1-2; D perhaps matches TRBD1 (6 bases). Deletions cut 6 bases from V and 6 bases from J, with 14 bases between. This CDR3 has 13 amino acids. Germline assignment: CDR1 ENHRY and CDR2 SYGVKD. CDR3 amino acids: CAISQQGEDGYTF. For the CDR3, the DNA is TGTGCCATCAGCCAACAGGGTGAGGATGGCTACACCTTC.

The sample holds one count of this clone. V gene TRBV29-1 combines with J gene TRBJ1-1; 9 nucleotides align to TRBD1. The CDR3 sequence is 13 residues long. V shed 6 bases, J shed 4 bases, and the junction held 6 bases outside the gene matches. From germline, CDR1 is SQVTM and CDR2 ANQGSEA. For the CDR3, the DNA is TGCAGCGTGACAGGGGGACGGGGCACTGAAGCTTTCTTT. This sequence encodes CSVTGGRGTEAFF.

J is TRBJ2-1 and V is TRBV6-5; tentatively, D is TRBD2 (5 bases). Germline-derived CDR1 and CDR2 are MNHEY and SVGAGI. The CDR3 runs 14 residues. V lost 2 bases to trimming and J lost 3 bases, with 8 bases between them. The CDR3 region is CASSYGGYYNEQFF. The CDR3 DNA is TGTGCCAGCAGTTACGGCGGGTACTACAATGAGCAGTTCTTC.

The chain links TRBV30 to TRBJ1-1; TRBD1 matches at 7 bases. Losses at the gene ends were 2 bases for V and 1 base for J; bases not matched to a gene: 4. Germline CDR1 is GTSNPN and CDR2 is SVGIG (reference sequence). The CDR3 length is 14 residues. As DNA, the CDR3 is TGTGCCTGGAGTTTCCGGGACAGGAACACTGAAGCTTTCTTT. Protein: CAWSFRDRNTEAFF.

This chain uses TRBV6-6 with TRBJ2-3; TRBD1 matches 10 bases. The V segment lost 10 bases and the J segment 5 bases; nucleotides outside the gene matches: 6. The CDR3 is 13 residues long. The germline V gene has CDR1 MNHNY and CDR2 SVGAGI (reference sequence). The CDR3 sequence: CAIDGTGEDTQYF. CDR3 DNA sequence: TGTGCCATCGACGGGACAGGGGAAGATACGCAGTATTTT.

This chain links TRBV6-5 with TRBJ1-2, with D possibly being TRBD1 (5 bases). V was trimmed by 1 base and J by 14 bases, leaving 17 bases between them. This CDR3 has 13 amino acids. In germline, CDR1 is MNHEY, CDR2 SVGAGI. This chain's CDR3 is CASSYYGGFLWTF. The CDR3 bases are TGTGCCAGCAGTTACTATGGGGGGTTCTTATGGACCTTC.

The chain employs TRBV5-4 and TRBJ2-7, with D tentatively TRBD1 (6 bases). CDR1 and CDR2 (germline): SGHNT, YYREEE (reference sequence). Deletions cut 2 bases from V and 7 bases from J, with 10 bases between. The CDR3 is 12 residues long. In nucleotides, the CDR3 is TGTGCCAGCAGCTTACAGGGTTGGGAGCAGTACTTC. This translates into CASSLQGWEQYF. The full variable domain, in which reference TRBV5-4 and TRBJ2-7 provide the parts outside the CDR3, is ETGVTQSPTHLIKTRGQQVTLRCSSQSGHNTVSWYQQALGQGPQFIFQYYREEENGRGNFPPRFSGLQFPNYSSELNVNALELDDSALYLCASSLQGWEQYFGPGTRLTVT.

The chain uses TRBV27 and TRBJ2-7; D not certain. The CDR3 contains 12 residues. V dropped 8 bases and J dropped 2 bases, with 10 bases sitting between them. Germline CDR1 is MNHEY and CDR2 is SMNVEV (reference sequence). The CDR3: CASRDTTYEQYF. The CDR3 DNA sequence: TGTGCCAGCCGCGACACAACCTACGAGCAGTACTTC.

In its sample, this clone was seen once. The gene calls are TRBV5-1 and TRBJ2-5; 9 positions agree with TRBD2. Germline CDR1 and CDR2: SGHRS and YFSETQ. V was clipped by 6 bases and J by 4 bases; unmatched bases: 4. This CDR3 comprises 13 residues. The CDR3 nucleotides read TGCGCCAGCAAGGTAGCGGGGGTAGAGACCCAGTACTTC. This translates into CASKVAGVETQYF.

The chain uses TRBV6-4 and TRBJ2-3; 7 positions match TRBD2. The CDR3 is 14 amino acids. The trim removed 2 bases at V and 7 bases at J, leaving 6 bases unmatched. The V gene's germline CDR1 is MRHNA and CDR2 SNTAGT. CDR3 nucleotide sequence: TGTGCCAGCAGTGACCAAGCGGGGAAAAATACGCAGTATTTT. Translating gives CASSDQAGKNTQYF.

The chain is built from TRBV19 and TRBJ2-1; 7 bases are shared with TRBD2. Germline V gene data show CDR1 as LNHDA and CDR2 as SQIVND (reference sequence). This CDR3 region has 16 residues. V lost 5 bases and J lost 1; bases outside the gene matches: 8. The CDR3 spells CASSEKAGLSYNEQFF. In DNA form, the CDR3 reads TGTGCCAGTAGTGAAAAAGCGGGGCTTTCCTACAATGAGCAGTTCTTC.